Below, 11 T cell receptor beta chains from the same sample are listed, as sequenced in a study of blood T cell repertoires in COVID-19. Sequencing used immunoSEQ multiplex PCR; TCRdb keeps in-frame clones, though not all of them. The sample shows roughly 53,000 clones, approximately 84% of them seen only once. Input material: peripheral blood. The receptors here all came from an older man with active COVID-19.

The chain carries TRBV23-1 and TRBJ2-3; D perhaps matches TRBD2 (5 bases). TRBV23-1 is an ORF for which the function is uncertain. The germline V and J ends were trimmed by 3 bases and 5 bases, with 9 bases remaining between them. CDR3 size: 13 residues. CDR3 sequence reads: CASSQFSVDTQYF. The DNA for the CDR3 is TGCGCCAGCAGTCAGTTTAGCGTAGATACGCAGTATTTT.

The table lists this clone with a few counts. The genes are TRBV27 and TRBJ2-2; perhaps TRBD2 as D (5 bases). The V and J ends lost 9 bases and 0 bases respectively, with 14 bases between them. Germline-derived CDR1 and CDR2 are MNHEY and SMNVEV (reference sequence). The CDR3 is 15 residues long. This CDR3 is CASRGLSANTGELFF. For the CDR3, the DNA is TGTGCCAGTCGAGGGCTTTCCGCGAACACCGGGGAGCTGTTTTTT.

V is TRBV7-2 and J is TRBJ1-1; 7 bases are shared with TRBD1. J gave up 1 base and V 5 bases, and 7 bases lay outside the gene matches. This CDR3 is 15 amino acids long. Germline CDR1 is SGHTA and CDR2 is FQGNSA. CDR3 bases: TGTGCCAGCAGCCTCCAAGGGGGCCAGAACACTGAAGCTTTCTTT. It encodes CASSLQGGQNTEAFF.

The chain joins TRBV30 to TRBJ1-5; D is possibly TRBD1 (6 bases). Trimming shortened V by 0 bases and J by 4 bases, and 16 bases separated the two germline ends. Germline V lookup: CDR1 GTSNPN, CDR2 SVGIG (reference sequence). The CDR3 contains 16 residues. In nucleotides, the CDR3 is TGTGCCTGGAGTGTATCGGCAGGGGTGGGTAATCAGCCCCAGCATTTT. Protein: CAWSVSAGVGNQPQHF. Together with reference TRBV30 and TRBJ1-5, the CDR3 gives the full variable domain: SQTIHQWPATLVQPVGSPLSLECTVEGTSNPNLYWYRQAAGRGLQLLFYSVGIGQISSEVPQNLSASRPQDRQFILSSKKLLLSDSGFYLCAWSVSAGVGNQPQHFGDGTRLSIL.

The chain carries TRBV18 and TRBJ2-5; unclear D gene. Trimming shortened V by 2 bases and J by 5 bases, and 3 bases separated the two germline ends. CDR3 length: 11 residues. CDR1 and CDR2 from the germline V gene are KGHSH and LQKENI. CDR3 in DNA: TGTGCCAGCTCACCAGAGGAGACCCAGTACTTC. Translation: CASSPEETQYF.

The chain carries TRBV6-5 and TRBJ1-3; D is undetermined. The germline V gene has CDR1 MNHEY and CDR2 SVGAGI. The CDR3 runs to 16 residues. V was clipped by 0 bases and J by 0 bases, with 9 bases between them. CDR3 in DNA: TGTGCCAGCAGTTACTCGAGGGCGGGCTCTGGAAACACCATATATTTT. Translation: CASSYSRAGSGNTIYF.

This clone came up a few times. The CDR3 nucleotides are TGTGCCATCAGTGAGTCGGAGGGGAAGCAGTACTTC. Translation gives CAISESEGKQYF. The chain carries TRBV10-3 and TRBJ2-7; tentatively, D is TRBD2 (6 bases). CDR3 length: 12 residues. Between the trimmed V and J ends, which lost 0 bases and 8 bases, there was a span of 8 bases. The germline CDR1 and CDR2 sequences are ENHRY and SYGVKD.

The V and J genes are TRBV2 and TRBJ2-5; D possibly corresponds to TRBD1 (8 bases). Looked up from germline, CDR1 is SNHLY and CDR2 is FYNNEI. Trimming stripped 1 base from V and 5 bases from J, with 11 bases between. The CDR3 is 14 amino acids. The CDR3 region has the DNA TGTGCCAGCAGTGAAGACAGGGGGGGGGAGACCCAGTACTTC. Amino acid sequence: CASSEDRGGETQYF.

The gene calls are TRBV5-4 and TRBJ2-1; D gene ambiguous. V lost 4 bases and J 2 bases, leaving 10 bases between the germline ends. CDR3 size: 14 residues. Germline V CDR1 and CDR2: SGHNT, YYREEE (reference sequence). CDR3 residues: CASSPNLAYNEQFF. Here the CDR3 DNA reads TGTGCCAGCAGCCCCAATTTAGCCTACAATGAGCAGTTCTTC. The entire variable domain, with the rest obtained from reference TRBV5-4 and TRBJ2-1, is as follows: ETGVTQSPTHLIKTRGQQVTLRCSSQSGHNTVSWYQQALGQGPQFIFQYYREEENGRGNFPPRFSGLQFPNYSSELNVNALELDDSALYLCASSPNLAYNEQFFGPGTRLTVL.

The chain carries TRBV7-9 and TRBJ1-1; TRBD1 matches 8 bases. V gave up 3 bases and J gave up 6 bases; unmatched junction bases: 9. Germline values: CDR1 SEHNR, CDR2 FQNEAQ (reference sequence). The CDR3 loop spans 15 amino acids. CDR3 protein: CASSLGLTGVAEAFF. Here the CDR3 DNA reads TGTGCCAGCAGCTTGGGACTGACAGGGGTGGCTGAAGCTTTCTTT.

This clone was counted a single time. This sequence joins TRBV19 and TRBJ1-3; 9 nucleotides agree with TRBD1. J lost 2 bases, V lost 10 bases, and 9 bases had no gene match. The CDR3 extends over 15 amino acids. The germline gives CDR1 LNHDA, CDR2 SQIVND (reference sequence). The CDR3 loop is CATGTGYFPGNTIYF. In DNA form, the CDR3 reads TGTGCCACCGGGACAGGGTATTTTCCTGGAAACACCATATATTTT. The full variable domain, completed using reference TRBV19 and TRBJ1-3, is DGGITQSPKYLFRKEGQNVTLSCEQNLNHDAMYWYRQDPGQGLRLIYYSQIVNDFQKGDIAEGYSVSREKKESFPLTVTSAQKNPTAFYLCATGTGYFPGNTIYFGEGSWLTVV.